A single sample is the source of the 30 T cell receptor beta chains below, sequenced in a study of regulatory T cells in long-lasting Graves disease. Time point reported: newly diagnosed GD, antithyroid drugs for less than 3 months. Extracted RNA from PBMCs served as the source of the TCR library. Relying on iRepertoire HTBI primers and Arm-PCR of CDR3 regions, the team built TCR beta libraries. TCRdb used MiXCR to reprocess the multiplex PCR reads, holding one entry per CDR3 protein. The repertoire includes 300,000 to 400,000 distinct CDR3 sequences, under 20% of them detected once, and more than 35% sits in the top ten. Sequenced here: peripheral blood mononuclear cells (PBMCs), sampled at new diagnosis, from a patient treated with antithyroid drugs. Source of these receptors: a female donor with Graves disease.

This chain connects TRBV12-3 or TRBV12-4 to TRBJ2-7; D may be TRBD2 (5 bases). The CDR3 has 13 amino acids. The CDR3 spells CVGSFGGSYEQYF. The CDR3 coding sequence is TGTGTCGGCAGTTTCGGTGGGAGCTACGAGCAGTACTTC.

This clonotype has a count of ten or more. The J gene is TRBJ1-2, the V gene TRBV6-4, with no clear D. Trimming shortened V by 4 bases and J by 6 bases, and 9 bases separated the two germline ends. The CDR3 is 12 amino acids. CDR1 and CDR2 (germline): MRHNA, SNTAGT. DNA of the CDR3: TGTGCCAGCAGTGGGCCTACACATGGCTACACCTTC. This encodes CASSGPTHGYTF.

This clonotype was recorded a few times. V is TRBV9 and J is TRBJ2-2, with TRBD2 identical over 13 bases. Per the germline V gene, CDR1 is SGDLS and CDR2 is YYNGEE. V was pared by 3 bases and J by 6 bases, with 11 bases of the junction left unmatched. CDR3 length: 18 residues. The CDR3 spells CASSERPGLAGKAGELFF. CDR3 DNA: TGTGCCAGCAGCGAACGACCGGGACTAGCGGGAAAGGCCGGGGAGCTGTTTTTT.

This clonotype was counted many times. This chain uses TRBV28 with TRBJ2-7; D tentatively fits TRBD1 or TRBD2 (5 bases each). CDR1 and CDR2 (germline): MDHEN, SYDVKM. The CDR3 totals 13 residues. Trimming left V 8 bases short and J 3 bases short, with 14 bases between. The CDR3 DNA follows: TGTGCCAGCGAGGGGCGGGCCGACTACGAGCAGTACTTC. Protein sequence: CASEGRADYEQYF.

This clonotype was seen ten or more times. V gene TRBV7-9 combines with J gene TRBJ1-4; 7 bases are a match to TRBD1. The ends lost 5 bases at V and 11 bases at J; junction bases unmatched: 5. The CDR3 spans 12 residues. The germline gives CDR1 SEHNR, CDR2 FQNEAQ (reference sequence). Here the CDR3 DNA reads TGTGCCAGCAGCACCCAACAGGGGAAACTGTTTTTT. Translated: CASSTQQGKLFF.

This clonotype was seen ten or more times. The CDR3 DNA is TGTGCCAGTAGTATACCGACTGAAGCTTTCTTT. Its translation is CASSIPTEAFF. The chain uses TRBV19 and TRBJ1-1, with D uncertain. Trimming cost V 2 bases and J 5 bases, with 3 bases left between them. The CDR3 has 11 amino acids. Germline-derived CDR1 and CDR2 are LNHDA and SQIVND (reference sequence). Full variable domain (rest looked up from reference TRBV19 and TRBJ1-1): DGGITQSPKYLFRKEGQNVTLSCEQNLNHDAMYWYRQDPGQGLRLIYYSQIVNDFQKGDIAEGYSVSREKKESFPLTVTSAQKNPTAFYLCASSIPTEAFFGQGTRLTVV.

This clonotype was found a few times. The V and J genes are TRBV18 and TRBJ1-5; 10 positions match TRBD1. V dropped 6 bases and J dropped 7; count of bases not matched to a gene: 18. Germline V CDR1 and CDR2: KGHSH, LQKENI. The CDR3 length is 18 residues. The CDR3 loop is CASSTGTGERVRGQPQHF. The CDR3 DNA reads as TGTGCCAGCTCTACAGGGACAGGGGAAAGGGTCAGAGGACAGCCCCAGCATTTT.

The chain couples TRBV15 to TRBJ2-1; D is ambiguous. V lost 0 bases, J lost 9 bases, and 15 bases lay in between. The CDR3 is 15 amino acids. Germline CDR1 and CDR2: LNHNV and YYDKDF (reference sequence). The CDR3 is CATSRDDPATSEQFF. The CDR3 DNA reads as TGTGCCACCAGCAGAGATGACCCGGCGACTTCTGAGCAGTTCTTC.

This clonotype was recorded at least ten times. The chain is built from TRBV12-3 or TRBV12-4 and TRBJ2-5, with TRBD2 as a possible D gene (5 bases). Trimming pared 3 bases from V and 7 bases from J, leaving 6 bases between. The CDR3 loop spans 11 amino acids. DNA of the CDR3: TGTGCCAGCAGTTTTGAGGGGACCCAGTACTTC. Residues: CASSFEGTQYF.

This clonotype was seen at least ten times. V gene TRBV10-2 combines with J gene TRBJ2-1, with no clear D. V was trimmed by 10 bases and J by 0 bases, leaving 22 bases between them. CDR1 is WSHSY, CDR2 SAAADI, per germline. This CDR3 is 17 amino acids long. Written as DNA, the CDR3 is TGCGCCACCAAGGCCCAAGTTCCCACGAGCTCCTACAATGAGCAGTTCTTC. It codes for CATKAQVPTSSYNEQFF.

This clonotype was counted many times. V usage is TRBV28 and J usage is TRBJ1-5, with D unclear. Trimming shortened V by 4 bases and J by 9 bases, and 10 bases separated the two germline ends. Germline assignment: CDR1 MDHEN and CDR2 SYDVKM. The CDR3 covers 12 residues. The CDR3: CASSSPTWPQHF. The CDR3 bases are TGTGCCAGCAGTTCCCCGACTTGGCCCCAGCATTTT.

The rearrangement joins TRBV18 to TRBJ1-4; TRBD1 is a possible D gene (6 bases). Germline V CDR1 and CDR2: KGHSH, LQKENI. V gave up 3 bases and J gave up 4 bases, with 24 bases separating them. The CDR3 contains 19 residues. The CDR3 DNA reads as TGTGCCAGCTCACCTGCAGGGGTCCCCCCTTTCCTTGATAATGAAAAACTGTTTTTT. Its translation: CASSPAGVPPFLDNEKLFF.

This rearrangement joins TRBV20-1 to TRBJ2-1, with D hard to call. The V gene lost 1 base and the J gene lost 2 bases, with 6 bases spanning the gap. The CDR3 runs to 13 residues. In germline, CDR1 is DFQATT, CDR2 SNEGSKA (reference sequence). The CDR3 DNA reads TGCAGTGCTAGAGCGCCCCCCTACAATGAGCAGTTCTTC. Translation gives CSARAPPYNEQFF.

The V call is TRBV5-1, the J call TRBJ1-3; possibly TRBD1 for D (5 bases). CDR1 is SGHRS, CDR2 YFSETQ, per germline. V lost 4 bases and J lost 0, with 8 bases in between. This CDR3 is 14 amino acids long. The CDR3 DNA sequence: TGCGCCAGCAGCGCAGGGAACTCTGGAAACACCATATATTTT. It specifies CASSAGNSGNTIYF. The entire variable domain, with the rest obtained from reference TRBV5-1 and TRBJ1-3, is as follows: KAGVTQTPRYLIKTRGQQVTLSCSPISGHRSVSWYQQTPGQGLQFLFEYFSETQRNKGNFPGRFSGRQFSNSRSEMNVSTLELGDSALYLCASSAGNSGNTIYFGEGSWLTVV.

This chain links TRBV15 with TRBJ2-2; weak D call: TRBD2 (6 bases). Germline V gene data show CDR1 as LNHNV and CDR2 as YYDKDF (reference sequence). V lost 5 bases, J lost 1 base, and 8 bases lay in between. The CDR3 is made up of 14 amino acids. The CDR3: CATSDSGNTGELFF. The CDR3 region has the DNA TGTGCCACCAGCGATAGCGGGAACACCGGGGAGCTGTTTTTT.

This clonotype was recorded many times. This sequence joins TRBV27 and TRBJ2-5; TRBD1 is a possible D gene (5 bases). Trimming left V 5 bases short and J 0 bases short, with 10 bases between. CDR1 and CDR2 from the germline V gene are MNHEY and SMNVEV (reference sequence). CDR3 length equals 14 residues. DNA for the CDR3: TGTGCCAGCAGTCCCAGGGTGTACCAAGAGACCCAGTACTTC. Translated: CASSPRVYQETQYF.

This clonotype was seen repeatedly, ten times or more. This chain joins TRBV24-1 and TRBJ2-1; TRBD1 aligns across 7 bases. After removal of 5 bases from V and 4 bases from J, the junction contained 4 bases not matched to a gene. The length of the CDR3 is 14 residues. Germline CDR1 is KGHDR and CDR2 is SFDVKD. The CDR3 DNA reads TGTGCCACCAGTGGAACAGGGGCGTACAATGAGCAGTTCTTC. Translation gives CATSGTGAYNEQFF.

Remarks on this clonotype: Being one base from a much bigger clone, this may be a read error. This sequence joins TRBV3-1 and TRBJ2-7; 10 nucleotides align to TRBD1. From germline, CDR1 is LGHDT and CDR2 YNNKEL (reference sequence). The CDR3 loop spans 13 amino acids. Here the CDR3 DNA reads TGTACCAGCACACGGACAGGGGGTGACGAGCAGTACTTC. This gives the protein CTSTRTGGDEQYF.

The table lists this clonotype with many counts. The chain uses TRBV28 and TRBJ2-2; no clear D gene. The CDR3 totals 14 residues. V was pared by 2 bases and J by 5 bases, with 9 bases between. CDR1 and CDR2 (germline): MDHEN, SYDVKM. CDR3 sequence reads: CASSLVGDTGELFF. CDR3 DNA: TGTGCCAGCAGTTTAGTGGGCGATACCGGGGAGCTGTTTTTT.

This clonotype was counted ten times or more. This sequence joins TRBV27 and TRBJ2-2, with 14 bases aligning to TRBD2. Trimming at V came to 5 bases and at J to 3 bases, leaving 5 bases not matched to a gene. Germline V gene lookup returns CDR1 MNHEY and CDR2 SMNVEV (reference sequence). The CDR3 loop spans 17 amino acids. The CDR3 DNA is TGTGCCAGCAGTGTGACTAGCGGGAGGGCCCACACCGGGGAGCTGTTTTTT. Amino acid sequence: CASSVTSGRAHTGELFF.

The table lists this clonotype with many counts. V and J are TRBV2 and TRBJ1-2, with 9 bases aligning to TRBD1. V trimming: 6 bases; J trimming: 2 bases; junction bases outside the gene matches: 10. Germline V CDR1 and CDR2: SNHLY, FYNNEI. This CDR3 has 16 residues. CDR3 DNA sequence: TGTGCCAGCAGCCTCGGACAGGGGAGGGGGAACTATGGCTACACCTTC. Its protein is CASSLGQGRGNYGYTF.

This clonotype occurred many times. The CDR3 DNA is TGTGCCAGCAGAATAGGAAGCTACGAGCAGTACTTC. As protein: CASRIGSYEQYF. This chain links TRBV12-3 or TRBV12-4 with TRBJ2-7; D call uncertain. This CDR3 contains 12 residues. Trimming cost V 6 bases and J 3 bases, with 9 bases left between them.

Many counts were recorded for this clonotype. The CDR3 protein is CASSDTGSRGGYTF. CDR3 sequence (DNA): TGTGCCAGCAGCGATACAGGTTCGAGGGGCGGCTACACCTTC. The V gene is TRBV6-1, the J gene TRBJ1-2; D is perhaps TRBD1 (5 bases). This CDR3 is 14 amino acids long. V lost 6 bases and J 8 bases, leaving 19 bases between the germline ends. The germline CDR1 and CDR2 sequences are MNHNS and SASEGT.

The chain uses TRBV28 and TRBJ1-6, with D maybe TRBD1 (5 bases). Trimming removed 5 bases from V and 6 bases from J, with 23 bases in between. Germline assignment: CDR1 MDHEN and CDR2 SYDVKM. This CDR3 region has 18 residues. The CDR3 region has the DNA TGTGCCAGCAGTACTCCAGGGACGGCGGACCCCTGTAATTCACCCCTCCACTTT. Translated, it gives CASSTPGTADPCNSPLHF.

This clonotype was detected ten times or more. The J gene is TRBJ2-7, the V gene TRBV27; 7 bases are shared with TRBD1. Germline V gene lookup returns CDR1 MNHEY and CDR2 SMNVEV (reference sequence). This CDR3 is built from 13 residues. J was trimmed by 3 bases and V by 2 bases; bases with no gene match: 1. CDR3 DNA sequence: TGTGCCAGCAGTTTAGACAGGGACTACGAGCAGTACTTC. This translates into CASSLDRDYEQYF.

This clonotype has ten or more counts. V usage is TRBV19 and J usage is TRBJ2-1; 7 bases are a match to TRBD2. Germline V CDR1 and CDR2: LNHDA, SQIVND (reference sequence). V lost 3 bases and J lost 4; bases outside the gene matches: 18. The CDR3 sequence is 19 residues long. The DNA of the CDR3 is TGTGCCAGTAGTATGCGACCCCCCAAACTAGCGCTGGTTTACAATGAGCAGTTCTTC. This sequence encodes CASSMRPPKLALVYNEQFF.

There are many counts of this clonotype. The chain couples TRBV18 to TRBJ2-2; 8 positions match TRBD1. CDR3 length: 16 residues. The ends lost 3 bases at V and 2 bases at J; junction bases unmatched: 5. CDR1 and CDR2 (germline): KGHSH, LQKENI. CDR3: CASSPMAGGNTGELFF. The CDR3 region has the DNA TGTGCCAGCTCACCTATGGCAGGGGGCAACACCGGGGAGCTGTTTTTT.

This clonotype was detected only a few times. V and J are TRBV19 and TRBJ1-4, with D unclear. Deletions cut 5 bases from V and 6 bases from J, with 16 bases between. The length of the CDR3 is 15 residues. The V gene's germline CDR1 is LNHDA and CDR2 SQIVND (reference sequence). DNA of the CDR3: TGTGCCAGTAGTCCCGGCTCCCTGATGGATGAAAAACTGTTTTTT. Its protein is CASSPGSLMDEKLFF.

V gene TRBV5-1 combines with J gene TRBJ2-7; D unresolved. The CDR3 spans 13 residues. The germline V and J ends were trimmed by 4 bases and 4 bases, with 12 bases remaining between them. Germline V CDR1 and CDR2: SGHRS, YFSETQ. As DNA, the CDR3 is TGCGCCAGCAGCCCAACGGAAAGGTACGAGCAGTACTTC. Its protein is CASSPTERYEQYF.

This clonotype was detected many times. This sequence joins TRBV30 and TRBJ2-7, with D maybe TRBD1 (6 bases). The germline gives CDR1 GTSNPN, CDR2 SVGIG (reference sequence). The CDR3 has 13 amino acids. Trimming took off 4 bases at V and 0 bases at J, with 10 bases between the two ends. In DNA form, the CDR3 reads TGTGCCTGGACTACAGGGAGCTCCTACGAGCAGTACTTC. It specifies CAWTTGSSYEQYF.